The 11 T cell receptor beta chains listed next were all sequenced from one sample in a study of post-analysis software for immune sequencing data. Study findings and constraints: Included in a set of five TRBV segments more frequent in patients than controls were TRBV5-6, TRBV5-1 and TRBV20-1.

The TCR beta cDNA libraries carried unique molecular identifiers. A single record per CDR3 protein comes from TCRdb applying MiXCR to the PCR reads. The table records roughly 670,000 distinct CDR3 sequences, more than 50% of them present only once. Their cognate antigens are unknown. Specimen: blood. The source of these receptors is a girl aged 2-15 years with multiple sclerosis.

The rearrangement uses TRBV20-1 and TRBJ2-1; D is perhaps TRBD2 (5 bases). The DNA end lines up better with TRBJ2-7; the J call may be wrong. This CDR3 comprises 12 residues. The germline V gene has CDR1 DFQATT and CDR2 SNEGSKA (reference sequence). CDR3 nucleotide sequence: TGCAGTGCTAAAGCGGATTCCTACGAGCAGTACTTC. Amino acids: CSAKADSYEQYF.

This clonotype has just one count. The V and J genes are TRBV5-5 and TRBJ2-1, with D perhaps TRBD1 or TRBD2 (5 bases each). CDR3 length: 16 residues. Germline values: CDR1 SGHKS, CDR2 YYEKEE (reference sequence). V lost 0 bases to trimming and J lost 10 bases, with 20 bases between them. The CDR3 spells CASSLEVGLAIREQFF. In nucleotides, the CDR3 is TGTGCCAGCAGCTTGGAAGTGGGGCTAGCTATCAGGGAGCAGTTCTTC.

The chain combines TRBV20-1 with TRBJ2-3, with D perhaps TRBD1 or TRBD2 (5 bases each). This CDR3 is 17 amino acids long. Per the germline V gene, CDR1 is DFQATT and CDR2 is SNEGSKA (reference sequence). Deletions cut 3 bases from V and 2 bases from J, with 21 bases between. CDR3 coding DNA: TGCAGTGCTAGTAAGACAGAGGGTACTTCAACCACAGATACGCAGTATTTT. This encodes CSASKTEGTSTTDTQYF.

The rearrangement joins TRBV29-1 to TRBJ1-2; D possibly corresponds to TRBD1 (6 bases). Germline V gene sequence: CDR1 SQVTM, CDR2 ANQGSEA. The V and J ends lost 2 bases and 4 bases respectively, with 11 bases between them. This CDR3 comprises 13 residues. CDR3 sequence: CSVERTASYGYTF. The CDR3 bases are TGCAGCGTTGAAAGGACAGCAAGCTATGGCTACACCTTC.

The chain joins TRBV27 to TRBJ1-2; 7 positions agree with TRBD1. The CDR3 is 14 amino acids. Per germline, CDR1 MNHEY and CDR2 SMNVEV (reference sequence). After removal of 5 bases from V and 6 bases from J, the junction contained 9 bases not matched to a gene. This CDR3 reads CASSRLDTGDGYTF. CDR3 coding DNA: TGTGCCAGCAGTCGCCTAGACACAGGGGATGGCTACACCTTC.

As for this clonotype: A read error may account for a junction end that differs from germline. The chain has TRBV5-1 and TRBJ2-3; the match to TRBD2 covers 9 bases. Germline loops: CDR1 SGHRS, CDR2 YFSETQ. CDR3 length: 16 amino acids. The CDR3 sequence is CASSLVGSGSIDTQYF. The CDR3 nucleotides are TGCGCCAGCAGCTTGGTCGGTAGCGGGAGCATAGATACGCAGTATTTT.

The chain joins TRBV2 to TRBJ1-1, with D unclear. The CDR3 contains 12 residues. V was trimmed by 6 bases and J by 0 bases, leaving 5 bases between them. Per the germline V gene, CDR1 is SNHLY and CDR2 is FYNNEI. DNA of the CDR3: TGTGCCAGCAGGGCTATGAACACTGAAGCTTTCTTT. Translating gives CASRAMNTEAFF.

This chain connects TRBV7-2 to TRBJ1-2, with 12 bases lining up with TRBD1. This CDR3 is built from 14 residues. Germline CDR1 reads SGHTA; CDR2 reads FQGNSA. V trimming: 4 bases; J trimming: 6 bases; junction bases outside the gene matches: 3. This CDR3 reads CASSSGQGANGYTF. The CDR3 region has the DNA TGTGCCAGCAGCTCGGGACAGGGGGCAAATGGCTACACCTTC.

This clonotype showed up just a few times. The rearrangement uses TRBV6-2 or TRBV6-3 and TRBJ2-4; D uncertain. The V end lost 0 bases, the J end lost 7 bases, and 10 bases lay between the germline ends. Germline V gives CDR1 MNHEY, CDR2 SVGEGT. This CDR3 region has 14 residues. This CDR3 reads CASSYSSQSNIQYF. The CDR3 coding sequence is TGTGCCAGCAGTTACTCTTCCCAGAGTAACATTCAGTACTTC.

The chain joins TRBV12-3 or TRBV12-4 to TRBJ2-3, with D maybe TRBD1 (5 bases). V lost 6 bases and J 2 bases, leaving 15 bases between the germline ends. The CDR3 covers 15 residues. As DNA, the CDR3 is TGTGCCAGCAGCCGCAGGGCGGACCCCACAGATACGCAGTATTTT. It is translated as CASSRRADPTDTQYF.

The CDR3 protein is CAITPQGTPHNEQFF. The CDR3 region has the DNA TGTGCCATCACTCCGCAGGGAACTCCCCACAATGAGCAGTTCTTC. The chain has TRBV10-3 and TRBJ2-1; possible D gene TRBD1, 5 bases. The germline gives CDR1 ENHRY, CDR2 SYGVKD. With 7 bases removed from V and 5 bases from J, the gap between germline ends came to 18 bases. The CDR3 runs 15 residues.